A selection of T cell receptor beta chains follows, all from one sample in a study of cytomegalovirus exposure and HLA in healthy donors. The method was immunoSEQ multiplex PCR; TCRdb's version includes in-frame clones alone and lacks a portion of them. The table has 100,000 to 150,000 clones, roughly 80% seen once; the top ten hold around 3.3%. The sequenced material came from PBMCs. These receptors were collected from a woman aged 45 to 65 in good health and CMV-seronegative. Both conserved end residues are part of each CDR3. D genes are given only for firm matches. Only some rows state a clone size, as once, few, many or a class for expanded clones.

d_gene	v_gene	abundance	j_gene	CDR3nt	CDR3aa
TRBD2	TRBV6-5	NA	TRBJ2-7	TGTGCCAGCAGTTACTCTGCTAGCGGGAGGTTCTACGAGCAGTACTTC	CASSYSASGRFYEQYF
TRBD1	TRBV15	NA	TRBJ1-6	TGTGCCACCTCCCGGGACAGGGTTTATAATTCACCCCTCCACTTT	CATSRDRVYNSPLHF
NA	TRBV21-1	NA	TRBJ2-1	TGTGCCGGATTAGCGGGGCCCCGTTACAATGAGCAGTTCTTC	CAGLAGPRYNEQFF
TRBD2	TRBV19	NA	TRBJ2-5	TGTGCCAGTAGCCAGACTAGCGGGAGTCGGGAGACCCAGTACTTC	CASSQTSGSRETQYF
TRBD2	TRBV9	NA	TRBJ2-5	TGTGCCAGCAGCGTAGGTCCACTAGCGGGAGCGGAGACCCAGTACTTC	CASSVGPLAGAETQYF
NA	TRBV27	NA	TRBJ1-2	TGTGCCAGCAGCTCGAACAGCCATTATGGCTACACCTTC	CASSSNSHYGYTF
NA	TRBV29-1	NA	TRBJ2-1	TGCGGCGCCGTGAGGGTAAGCTCCTACAATGAGCAGTTCTTC	CGAVRVSSYNEQFF
NA	TRBV6-1	NA	TRBJ2-7	TGTGCCAGCAGTAACCCAAACAAGTTCGAGTACTTC	CASSNPNKFEYF
NA	TRBV28	NA	TRBJ2-7	TGTGCCAGCAGTTTAGACGGAGTTACTTATACCTACGAGCAGTACTTC	CASSLDGVTYTYEQYF
TRBD1	TRBV5-6	NA	TRBJ2-7	TGTGCCAGCAGCCCCGGGACAGGAGCCTACGAGCAGTACTTC	CASSPGTGAYEQYF
TRBD1	TRBV20-1	few	TRBJ2-4	TGCAGTGCTAGCAGGGGGCAAGCGTACTTC	CSASRGQAYF
TRBD1	TRBV28	NA	TRBJ2-3	TGTGCCAGCAGTTTACCGAACGGGACAGGGCATACAGATACGCAGTATTTT	CASSLPNGTGHTDTQYF
NA	TRBV6-5	NA	TRBJ2-2	TGTGCCAGCAGTTACTCTAACGCGGGCGGGGGGGAGCTGTTTTTT	CASSYSNAGGGELFF
NA	TRBV25-1	once	TRBJ2-7	TGTGCCAGCAGTGCCCAGACAGCCACGATATTAACCTACGAGCAGTACTTC	CASSAQTATILTYEQYF
TRBD2	TRBV11-2	NA	TRBJ2-7	TGTGCCAGCAGCTCCCTTAGCGGGAGAAATTACGAGCAGTACTTC	CASSSLSGRNYEQYF
NA	TRBV19	NA	TRBJ2-1	TGTGCCAGTAGTAAGGCAGGGAACAATGAGCAGTTCTTC	CASSKAGNNEQFF
NA	TRBV19	NA	TRBJ2-7	TGTGCCAGCTTCGAACGGGACTACGAGCAGTACTTC	CASFERDYEQYF
TRBD1	TRBV19	NA	TRBJ2-1	TGTGCCAGTAGTATTCAGGGGGCGTTGTATGTTGAGCAGTTCTTC	CASSIQGALYVEQFF
TRBD1	TRBV5-1	NA	TRBJ1-3	TGCGCCAGCAGCCAAGGGACAGGGGACGGAAACACCATATATTTT	CASSQGTGDGNTIYF
TRBD2	TRBV5-4	few	TRBJ2-3	TGTGCCATTAGCGGGGCAGGCACAGATACGCAGTATTTT	CAISGAGTDTQYF
TRBD2	TRBV4-1	NA	TRBJ2-3	TGCGCCAGCAGCCAACCCGGACTAGCGGGGGCAGATACGCAGTATTTT	CASSQPGLAGADTQYF
TRBD1	TRBV2	few	TRBJ1-5	TGTGCCAGCAGTACGACAGGGGCTGGCAATCAGCCCCAGCATTTT	CASSTTGAGNQPQHF
NA	TRBV21-1	NA	TRBJ1-2	TGTGCCAGCAGCACGCTAGCAACTCGGGCTAACTATGGCTACACCTTC	CASSTLATRANYGYTF
TRBD1	TRBV30	NA	TRBJ1-1	TGTGCCTGGAGGTCGACAGGGGTGAACACTGAAGCTTTCTTT	CAWRSTGVNTEAFF
TRBD1	TRBV4-3	few	TRBJ1-2	TGCGCCAGCAGCCAAGATTGGGACAGAACTGGCTACACCTTC	CASSQDWDRTGYTF
NA	TRBV19	NA	TRBJ1-4	TGTGCCAGTAGTCTTGAAAGAGGGGAGGAGGTTGAAAAACTGTTTTTT	CASSLERGEEVEKLFF
TRBD2	TRBV7-9	NA	TRBJ2-1	TGTGCCGGTGGGACTAGCGGCCACAATGAGCAGTTCTTC	CAGGTSGHNEQFF
TRBD1	TRBV7-9	NA	TRBJ2-2	TGTTCCAGCAGCACCACAGGGGCCGGGGAGCTGTTTTTT	CSSSTTGAGELFF
TRBD2	TRBV6-1	NA	TRBJ2-7	TGTGCCAGCAATTCCGGGACTAGGAATCCTTACGAGCAGTACTTC	CASNSGTRNPYEQYF
NA	TRBV11-2	once	TRBJ2-7	TGTGCCAGCAGCGTGACACTTTCCTACGAGCAGTACTTC	CASSVTLSYEQYF
NA	TRBV19	NA	TRBJ1-1	TGTGCCAGTAGTATTGCGGCGCGGACTGAAGCTTTCTTT	CASSIAARTEAFF
TRBD1	TRBV5-4	NA	TRBJ2-2	TGTGCCAGCAGCCAAGGACAGGGGGCATTTGCCGGGGAGCTGTTTTTT	CASSQGQGAFAGELFF
NA	TRBV20-1	NA	TRBJ2-1	TGCAGTGCTAGTAGGGGCGATGAGCAGTTCTTC	CSASRGDEQFF
TRBD2	TRBV10-3	NA	TRBJ2-2	TGTGCCATCAGTGAGTCGTTGCTAGCGGGAGGGCCGAACACCGGGGAGCTGTTTTTT	CAISESLLAGGPNTGELFF
TRBD1	TRBV2	NA	TRBJ2-1	TGTGCCAGCGCCCTCCGGGACAGGTTAGACAATGAGCAGTTCTTC	CASALRDRLDNEQFF
NA	TRBV28	NA	TRBJ2-2	TGTGCCAGCAGTTTTGATAGCGCCAACACCGGGGAGCTGTTTTTT	CASSFDSANTGELFF
TRBD2	TRBV11-2	NA	TRBJ2-7	TGTGCCAGCAGCGGACTAGCCGGCTCCTACGAGCAGTACTTC	CASSGLAGSYEQYF
NA	TRBV11-2	NA	TRBJ1-1	TGTGCCACCGCGATTTATAGCAACACTGAAGCTTTCTTT	CATAIYSNTEAFF
TRBD1	TRBV30	few	TRBJ1-1	TGTGCCTGGAGGGACAGGGTTAGCAACACTGAAGCTTTCTTT	CAWRDRVSNTEAFF
TRBD1	TRBV9	NA	TRBJ2-7	TGTGCCAGCAGTCAGGGGACAGTCTCCTACGAGCAGTACTTC	CASSQGTVSYEQYF
TRBD2	TRBV7-2	NA	TRBJ2-1	TGTGCCAGCTCTCGAGCGGGGTCCTACAATGAGCAGTTCTTC	CASSRAGSYNEQFF
TRBD2	TRBV5-1	NA	TRBJ2-3	TGCGCCAGCAGCTTGGAATGGACTAGCGGGAAAACTAGCACAGATACGCAGTATTTT	CASSLEWTSGKTSTDTQYF
NA	TRBV6-6	NA	TRBJ2-1	TGTGCCAGCTGGGGACAAGGGAAATACAATGAGCAGTTCTTC	CASWGQGKYNEQFF
TRBD1	TRBV5-4	NA	TRBJ2-7	TGTGCCAGCAGCGAGGACAGGGTGTACTACGAGCAGTACTTC	CASSEDRVYYEQYF
NA	TRBV28	NA	TRBJ2-6	TGTGCCGGTGGGGCAGGGGCCAACGTCCTGACTTTC	CAGGAGANVLTF
TRBD1	TRBV6-6	NA	TRBJ1-4	TGTGCCAGCACCGAAGGACAGGGGGGGGAAAAACTGTTTTTT	CASTEGQGGEKLFF
TRBD1	TRBV4-2	NA	TRBJ2-1	TGTGCCAGCAGCCAAGGGACAGGGGGCTACAATGAGCAGTTCTTC	CASSQGTGGYNEQFF
TRBD2	TRBV4-1	once	TRBJ2-1	TGCGCCAGCAGCCAAGGACTAGCCCTTGGGTTATACAATGAGCAGTTCTTC	CASSQGLALGLYNEQFF
TRBD1	TRBV11-2	NA	TRBJ2-1	TGTGCCAGCATACCAACCCCGGGACAGGGGTCCAATGAGCAGTTCTTC	CASIPTPGQGSNEQFF
TRBD1	TRBV10-3	medium-sized	TRBJ2-1	TGTGCCATCAGTACCGGGACAGGGCTTTCCAATGAGCAGTTCTTC	CAISTGTGLSNEQFF
NA	TRBV28	NA	TRBJ2-5	TGTGCCAGCAGTTTATTTAATTGGAGATTGGTAGAGACCCAGTACTTC	CASSLFNWRLVETQYF
TRBD2	TRBV28	NA	TRBJ2-1	TGTGCCACCGGAAGGACTAGCGGGGCCTACAATGAGCAGTTCTTC	CATGRTSGAYNEQFF
TRBD2	TRBV12-5	NA	TRBJ2-5	TGTGCTAGTGGTTTCGGACTAGCGGGAGGACATGAGACCCAGTACTTC	CASGFGLAGGHETQYF
TRBD1	TRBV30	medium-sized	TRBJ2-6	TGTGCCTGGAGCGCGACAGGGGGCTCTGGGGCCAACGTCCTGACTTTC	CAWSATGGSGANVLTF